These 30 T cell receptor beta chains were sequenced from one sample in a study of shared clonotypes between healthy human individuals. Sequencing was performed with immunoSEQ multiplex PCR; in TCRdb, only in-frame clones are kept and a portion is missing. The sample has around 500,000 clones, around 80% seen once. The specimen sequenced was PBMCs. Receptors were obtained from a middle-aged woman in good health. Some clones in this sample may be carry-over from other donors' samples.

The chain employs TRBV14 and TRBJ2-3; D not resolved. Germline CDR1 reads SGHDN; CDR2 reads FVKESK. The CDR3 sequence is 14 residues long. V was pared by 0 bases and J by 3 bases, with 7 bases between. CDR3 loop: CASSQDWVTDTQYF. CDR3 nucleotide sequence: TGTGCCAGCAGCCAAGATTGGGTTACAGATACGCAGTATTTT. Using reference TRBV14 and TRBJ2-3 for the parts outside the CDR3, the full variable domain is EAGVTQFPSHSVIEKGQTVTLRCDPISGHDNLYWYRRVMGKEIKFLLHFVKESKQDESGMPNNRFLAERTGGTYSTLKVQPAELEDSGVYFCASSQDWVTDTQYFGPGTRLTVL.

Details on this clone: This sample also contains other DNA sequences that code for the same CDR3. This chain uses TRBV4-2 with TRBJ2-7, with 9 bases aligning to TRBD2. CDR1 and CDR2 (germline): LGHNA, YNFKEQ. Losses at the gene ends were 0 bases for V and 2 bases for J; bases not matched to a gene: 8. There are 17 residues in the CDR3. CDR3 bases: TGTGCCAGCAGCCAAGATAGGGTTGCGGGAGGGCCCTACGAGCAGTACTTC. This translates into CASSQDRVAGGPYEQYF.

This clone appeared a single time. The chain has TRBV18 and TRBJ2-1; TRBD2 agrees at 8 bases. There are 16 residues in the CDR3. Per the germline V gene, CDR1 is KGHSH and CDR2 is LQKENI. The V and J ends lost 3 bases and 0 bases, in that order; junction bases with no gene match: 4. CDR3 DNA: TGTGCCAGCTCACCTCCTAGCGGGTACTCCTACAATGAGCAGTTCTTC. Translated, it gives CASSPPSGYSYNEQFF.

The J gene is TRBJ1-3, the V gene TRBV12-5, with 7 bases fitting TRBD1. The J segment lost 5 bases and the V segment lost 1 base, leaving 2 bases of the junction unmatched. The length of the CDR3 is 14 residues. Germline V lookup: CDR1 LGHNT, CDR2 FRNRAP. This CDR3 reads CASGLAGQRNTIYF. CDR3 nucleotide sequence: TGTGCTAGTGGTTTGGCGGGACAGAGAAACACCATATATTTT.

Worth noting for this clone: It differs at one base from a far larger clone, so likely a read error. The J gene is TRBJ2-6, the V gene TRBV30; D is undetermined. Germline V lookup: CDR1 GTSNPN, CDR2 SVGIG (reference sequence). The CDR3 has 13 residues. The CDR3 DNA reads TGTGCCTGGGGTGTGGGTGGGGCCAACGTCCTGACTTTC. Translation: CAWGVGGANVLTF.

This chain links TRBV29-1 with TRBJ2-3; D might be TRBD1 (5 bases). V was trimmed by 6 bases and J by 6 bases, leaving 16 bases between them. Germline V CDR1 and CDR2: SQVTM, ANQGSEA. The CDR3 runs 13 residues. The CDR3 sequence: CSVERSAGDTQYF. DNA for the CDR3: TGCAGCGTGGAACGGTCGGCAGGGGATACGCAGTATTTT.

J is TRBJ1-4 and V is TRBV29-1; weak D call: TRBD1 (6 bases). The germline CDR1 and CDR2 sequences are SQVTM and ANQGSEA. The V and J ends lost 4 bases and 10 bases respectively, with 13 bases between them. The CDR3 loop spans 12 amino acids. The CDR3 region is CSVGQAGAKLFF. CDR3 in DNA: TGCAGCGTTGGACAGGCGGGGGCAAAACTGTTTTTT.

The chain uses TRBV9 and TRBJ2-6; TRBD2 aligns across 14 bases. The CDR3 spans 20 residues. The V gene end was trimmed by 5 bases and the J gene end by 1 base; junction bases not matched to a gene: 11. Per germline, CDR1 SGDLS and CDR2 YYNGEE. The CDR3 here is CASRGAAGTSGSSGANVLTF. The CDR3 coding sequence is TGTGCCAGCAGGGGGGCCGCCGGGACTAGCGGGAGTTCTGGGGCCAACGTCCTGACTTTC.

The rearrangement joins TRBV6-5 to TRBJ2-1; TRBD2 might be the D (6 bases). The V gene's germline CDR1 is MNHEY and CDR2 SVGAGI. The CDR3 loop spans 13 amino acids. Between the trimmed V and J ends, which lost 2 bases and 5 bases, there was a span of 7 bases. The CDR3 bases are TGTGCCAGCAGTTACATAGCGGACAATGAGCAGTTCTTC. It is translated as CASSYIADNEQFF.

The V and J genes are TRBV18 and TRBJ2-7, with 7 bases lining up with TRBD1. Germline CDR1 and CDR2: KGHSH and LQKENI. Trimming cost V 1 base and J 5 bases; bases outside gene matches: 5. CDR3 size: 14 residues. CDR3 amino acids: CASSPLTGDHEQYF. The CDR3 DNA follows: TGTGCCAGCTCACCACTTACAGGGGACCACGAGCAGTACTTC.

The J gene is TRBJ2-7, the V gene TRBV2; the D gene is possibly TRBD2 (6 bases). The CDR3 sequence is 14 residues long. Germline CDR1 SNHLY, CDR2 FYNNEI. Trimming took 2 bases from V and 4 from J, leaving 12 bases between them. The DNA for the CDR3 is TGTGCCAGCAGTGAACGGGTGGGGGGATACGAGCAGTACTTC. It translates to CASSERVGGYEQYF.

The chain combines TRBV27 with TRBJ2-2; 7 bases agree with TRBD1. The CDR3 extends over 15 amino acids. V lost 6 bases to trimming and J lost 6 bases; unmatched junction nucleotides: 10. Germline V lookup: CDR1 MNHEY, CDR2 SMNVEV (reference sequence). The CDR3 nucleotides read TGTGCCAGCAGCGCTTTACAGGGGATCGCCGGGGAGCTGTTTTTT. Protein: CASSALQGIAGELFF.

Regarding this clone: With a far larger clone one base away, a read error is the likely cause. This sample includes further DNA sequences coding for the same CDR3. The CDR3 coding sequence is TGTGCCTGGAGTGTCCCGGAGGCCTACGAGCAGTACTTT. This encodes CAWSVPEAYEQYF. The chain is built from TRBV30 and TRBJ2-7; perhaps TRBD2 as D (5 bases). There are 13 residues in the CDR3. CDR1 and CDR2 (germline): GTSNPN, SVGIG (reference sequence).

The chain links TRBV7-2 to TRBJ2-3; no clear D. The length of the CDR3 is 13 residues. The V gene's germline CDR1 is SGHTA and CDR2 FQGNSA. Trimming took 1 base from V and 3 from J, leaving 5 bases between them. Here the CDR3 DNA reads TGTGCCAGCAGCTTAGGTGGTACAGATACGCAGTATTTT. It specifies CASSLGGTDTQYF. Using reference TRBV7-2 and TRBJ2-3 for the parts outside the CDR3, the full variable domain is GAGVSQSPSNKVTEKGKDVELRCDPISGHTALYWYRQSLGQGLEFLIYFQGNSAPDKSGLPSDRFSAERTGGSVSTLTIQRTQQEDSAVYLCASSLGGTDTQYFGPGTRLTVL.

In its sample, this clone was seen a few times. The chain carries TRBV19 and TRBJ2-3; TRBD2 aligns across 13 bases. Germline lookup yields CDR1 LNHDA and CDR2 SQIVND (reference sequence). V was clipped by 6 bases and J by 3 bases; unmatched bases: 3. This CDR3 spans 15 amino acids. CDR3 in DNA: TGTGCCAGTAGGCCGGGACTAGCGGGAACAGATACGCAGTATTTT. Translated, it gives CASRPGLAGTDTQYF.

The chain recombines TRBV5-1 with TRBJ1-1; D remains ambiguous. Trimming took off 0 bases at V and 1 base at J, with 7 bases between the two ends. The CDR3 spans 14 residues. Per the germline V gene, CDR1 is SGHRS and CDR2 is YFSETQ. The chain's CDR3 is CASSLELGNTEAFF. The CDR3 DNA is TGCGCCAGCAGCTTGGAGCTGGGGAACACTGAAGCTTTCTTT.

The chain has TRBV5-1 and TRBJ1-1; D is unclear. The CDR3 totals 15 residues. The V and J ends lost 0 bases and 1 base respectively, with 10 bases between them. CDR1 and CDR2 (germline): SGHRS, YFSETQ. CDR3 in amino acids: CASSLDTLGNTEAFF. As DNA, the CDR3 is TGCGCCAGCAGCTTGGACACCCTGGGGAACACTGAAGCTTTCTTT.

The chain employs TRBV19 and TRBJ2-7; 11 bases match TRBD2. This CDR3 is 15 amino acids long. The germline V gene has CDR1 LNHDA and CDR2 SQIVND (reference sequence). Trimming at V came to 1 base and at J to 2 bases, leaving 1 base not matched to a gene. CDR3 coding DNA: TGTGCCAGTAGTATAGGGGGACTAGCGGCCTACGAGCAGTACTTC. Translation: CASSIGGLAAYEQYF.

The rearrangement joins TRBV30 to TRBJ1-5; the D gene is possibly TRBD1 (5 bases). CDR1 is GTSNPN, CDR2 SVGIG, per germline (reference sequence). The V gene lost 6 bases and the J gene lost 6 bases, with 18 bases spanning the gap. CDR3 length equals 14 residues. Here the CDR3 DNA reads TGTGCCTGCCTACGGGGGGGGATGAGTCAGCCCCAGCATTTT. This gives the protein CACLRGGMSQPQHF.

This chain joins TRBV18 and TRBJ1-4; D remains unclear. V dropped 2 bases and J dropped 6 bases, with 7 bases sitting between them. The CDR3 is 13 residues long. CDR1 and CDR2 from the germline V gene are KGHSH and LQKENI. The CDR3 nucleotides are TGTGCCAGCTCACCAGAGTCTGATGAAAAACTGTTTTTT. Translated: CASSPESDEKLFF.

This clone was observed a few times. This chain uses TRBV7-2 with TRBJ2-7; 7 bases map to TRBD2. The length of the CDR3 is 15 residues. The ends lost 2 bases at V and 3 bases at J; junction bases unmatched: 7. Germline CDR1 and CDR2: SGHTA and FQGNSA. The CDR3 spells CASSLQASGNYEQYF. CDR3 nucleotides: TGTGCCAGCAGCTTACAGGCTAGCGGAAACTACGAGCAGTACTTC.

The J gene is TRBJ1-1, the V gene TRBV6-5; possibly TRBD1 for D (6 bases). The V gene's germline CDR1 is MNHEY and CDR2 SVGAGI. V lost 5 bases to trimming and J lost 3 bases, with 13 bases between them. CDR3 length: 14 residues. CDR3 loop: CASSDGGGDTEAFF. CDR3 in DNA: TGTGCCAGCAGTGACGGAGGGGGGGACACTGAAGCTTTCTTT.

The chain joins TRBV6-1 to TRBJ1-5; D is unclear. Deletions cut 1 base from V and 5 bases from J, with 12 bases between. This CDR3 is 15 amino acids long. The germline gives CDR1 MNHNS, CDR2 SASEGT. This CDR3 reads CASSEDEGNYQPQHF. CDR3 nucleotide sequence: TGTGCCAGCAGTGAAGATGAGGGTAATTATCAGCCCCAGCATTTT.

This clone was detected a few times. The DNA of the CDR3 is TGTGCCAGCAGGGGTCTACATCTAATTAACTATGGCTACACCTTC. It translates to CASRGLHLINYGYTF. The J gene is TRBJ1-2, the V gene TRBV21-1. TRBV21-1 is given as a pseudogene. The CDR3 totals 15 residues.

The chain has TRBV6-6 and TRBJ2-7, with no clear D. The length of the CDR3 is 14 residues. With 6 bases removed from V and 5 bases from J, the gap between germline ends came to 17 bases. CDR1 is MNHNY, CDR2 SVGAGI, per germline (reference sequence). CDR3 sequence: CASRELRRLDEQYF. CDR3 DNA: TGTGCCAGCAGGGAGCTACGTCGGTTGGACGAGCAGTACTTC.

V and J are TRBV5-5 and TRBJ1-1; maybe TRBD1 (6 bases). Germline loops: CDR1 SGHKS, CDR2 YYEKEE (reference sequence). The CDR3 sequence is 14 residues long. Trimming cost V 4 bases and J 1 base, with 11 bases left between them. In nucleotides, the CDR3 is TGTGCCAGCAGCCCAGGACAGACGAACACTGAAGCTTTCTTT. It specifies CASSPGQTNTEAFF.

CDR3 sequence (DNA): TGTGCCAGCAGCTCCCGGACAATGGGGGTCCACGAGCAGTACTTC. It codes for CASSSRTMGVHEQYF. The rearrangement uses TRBV11-2 and TRBJ2-7, with D perhaps matching TRBD1 or TRBD2 (5 bases each). The germline CDR1 and CDR2 sequences are SGHAT and FQNNGV. The CDR3 has 15 amino acids. Trimming pared 4 bases from V and 5 bases from J, leaving 18 bases between.

For this clone: This specimen includes other DNA sequences encoding the same CDR3. The gene calls are TRBV7-9 and TRBJ2-2, with D perhaps matching TRBD2 (5 bases). Trimming shortened V by 5 bases and J by 3 bases, and 10 bases separated the two germline ends. This CDR3 has 14 residues. The germline V gene encodes CDR1 SEHNR and CDR2 FQNEAQ (reference sequence). CDR3 amino acids: CASSPRGYTGELFF. CDR3 nucleotide sequence: TGTGCCAGCAGCCCACGGGGATACACCGGGGAGCTGTTTTTT.

The rearrangement joins TRBV6-5 to TRBJ1-2, with 7 bases fitting TRBD1. Germline CDR1 MNHEY, CDR2 SVGAGI. The CDR3 runs to 13 residues. Losses at the gene ends were 6 bases for V and 6 bases for J; bases not matched to a gene: 7. CDR3 sequence: CASSRQGWNGYTF. In nucleotides, the CDR3 is TGTGCCAGCAGCAGACAGGGTTGGAATGGCTACACCTTC.

The chain combines TRBV18 with TRBJ2-7; no definite D call. Between the trimmed V and J ends, which lost 0 bases and 2 bases, there was a span of 11 bases. The CDR3 is made up of 15 amino acids. The germline V gene has CDR1 KGHSH and CDR2 LQKENI. CDR3 nucleotides: TGTGCCAGCTCACCACCGTTTCCCGACACCTACGAGCAGTACTTC. Amino acid sequence: CASSPPFPDTYEQYF. Combining the CDR3 with reference TRBV18 and TRBJ2-7 gives the whole variable domain NAGVMQNPRHLVRRRGQEARLRCSPMKGHSHVYWYRQLPEEGLKFMVYLQKENIIDESGMPKERFSAEFPKEGPSILRIQQVVRGDSAAYFCASSPPFPDTYEQYFGPGTRLTVT.